This T cell receptor beta chain originates from a study of spatial heterogeneity in lung cancer. For the study at large: Detection consistently captured more beta-chain sequences than alpha-chain sequences. For the average unique TCR and UMI combination, more than nine occurrences appeared in raw reads.

The time point denotes: sample taken at primary tumor resection. Tumor, nontumor lung or frozen PBMC supplied whole RNA that was sequenced unsorted. Individual TCR cDNA molecules each bore their own unique molecular identifier. MiXCR, run by TCRdb on the 5' RACE reads, gives a single entry per CDR3 protein. The data hold about 60,000 distinct CDR3 sequences, with 8% to 9% observed a single time. Findings of the study overall: Follow-up blood showed ubiquitous expanded tumor TCRs less than blood at resection did.

The count of this clonotype is one. Its antigen is not known. This may arise from a read error, as a much more abundant clone is one base away. The sequence was collected from a female donor with early-stage non-small cell lung cancer. The sample was PBMCs, taken at surgery.

The CDR3 reads CASSYSTDLAKNIQFF. DNA of the CDR3: TGTGCCAGCAGTTACTCGACAGATCTAGCCAAAAACATTCAGTTCTTC. This chain links TRBV6-2 or TRBV6-3 with TRBJ2-4, with D possibly being TRBD1 or TRBD2 (5 bases each). The J call may be in error: the DNA end matches TRBJ2-1 better. This CDR3 contains 16 residues. The germline CDR1 and CDR2 sequences are MNHEY and SVGEGT.